What follows are 17 T cell receptor beta chains derived from one specimen sequenced in a study of beta chain features in type 1 diabetes. The study, taken as a whole, reports: People with Type 1 diabetes carried modestly yet significantly shorter TCRB CDR3s in all four CD4+ subsets.

These receptors lack a known antigen. Every bit of the isolated RNA underwent reverse transcription, so sequencing read expressed TCRB transcripts. Data came from immunoSEQ multiplex PCR; TCRdb stores just in-frame clones and leaves some out. Among a few hundred thousand clones listed, approximately 15% were seen once. The sample was naive CD4+ T cells from blood. The source is a young man with type 1 diabetes.

This clone appeared a few times. This rearrangement joins TRBV19 to TRBJ1-5; D is unclear. The CDR3 length is 13 residues. Deletions cut 1 base from V and 6 bases from J, with 7 bases between. Germline CDR1 reads LNHDA; CDR2 reads SQIVND (reference sequence). As DNA, the CDR3 is TGTGCCAGTAGTATAGTTTGGAGTCAGCCCCAGCATTTT. It yields the protein CASSIVWSQPQHF.

This clone was detected only a few times. This chain uses TRBV7-9 with TRBJ2-1, with 7 bases lining up with TRBD1. CDR1 SEHNR and CDR2 FQNEAQ come from the germline V gene (reference sequence). Trimming at V came to 6 bases and at J to 3 bases, leaving 8 bases not matched to a gene. The CDR3 loop spans 15 amino acids. The CDR3 coding sequence is TGTGCCAGCAGTCGGATGACAGGGTACTACAATGAGCAGTTCTTC. As protein: CASSRMTGYYNEQFF.

V gene TRBV7-2 combines with J gene TRBJ2-7; 8 bases are a match to TRBD2. The CDR3 is made up of 15 amino acids. CDR1 is SGHTA, CDR2 FQGNSA, per germline. The V and J ends lost 1 base and 4 bases, in that order; junction bases with no gene match: 6. The DNA of the CDR3 is TGTGCCAGCAGCTTAGTGGGACTAGAAGGGTACGAGCAGTACTTC. Translating gives CASSLVGLEGYEQYF.

The chain couples TRBV18 to TRBJ2-7, with D uncertain. The V and J ends lost 5 bases and 0 bases respectively, with 11 bases between them. The length of the CDR3 is 14 residues. Germline V gives CDR1 KGHSH, CDR2 LQKENI. The CDR3: CASSALPNSYEQYF. CDR3 nucleotide sequence: TGTGCCAGCTCAGCGTTACCGAACTCCTACGAGCAGTACTTC.

The CDR3: CASSFGLAGVGRQFF. The CDR3 DNA sequence: TGTGCCAGCAGCTTTGGTCTAGCGGGAGTGGGTAGGCAGTTCTTC. The V gene is TRBV7-2, the J gene TRBJ2-1; 10 positions agree with TRBD2. Trimming removed 3 bases from V and 12 bases from J; junction bases left unmatched: 11. The CDR3 totals 15 residues. Per germline, CDR1 SGHTA and CDR2 FQGNSA.

This clone has only a few counts. The chain recombines TRBV5-6 with TRBJ1-1; D gene unclear. The CDR3 loop spans 14 amino acids. The ends were cut back, 0 bases at V and 4 bases at J, with 10 bases in the middle. Germline assignment: CDR1 SGHDT and CDR2 YYEEEE. The CDR3 reads CASSLEVVSTEAFF. In DNA, the CDR3 is TGTGCCAGCAGCTTGGAAGTAGTCTCCACTGAAGCTTTCTTT.

This clone was counted a few times. The J gene is TRBJ2-7, the V gene TRBV28; 12 bases match TRBD2. This CDR3 is 15 amino acids long. Germline-derived CDR1 and CDR2 are MDHEN and SYDVKM. With V trimmed by 5 bases and J by 2 bases, 4 bases remained unmatched. Written as DNA, the CDR3 is TGTGCCAGCAGTCGGACTAGCGGGGCGACCTACGAGCAGTACTTC. Its translation is CASSRTSGATYEQYF.

V is TRBV5-5 and J is TRBJ2-1, with TRBD2 matching over 9 bases. The CDR3 length is 13 residues. Germline V CDR1 and CDR2: SGHKS, YYEKEE (reference sequence). V shed 5 bases, J shed 8 bases, and the junction held 5 bases outside the gene matches. This chain's CDR3 is CASRWTSDYEQFF. In DNA, the CDR3 is TGTGCCAGCAGGTGGACTAGCGACTATGAGCAGTTCTTC.

The CDR3 nucleotides are TGTGCCAGCAGCAACGTTAATGAGGGAACTGAAGCTTTCTTT. It codes for CASSNVNEGTEAFF. This rearrangement joins TRBV5-4 to TRBJ1-1; D is unclear. The CDR3 extends over 14 amino acids. Germline V lookup: CDR1 SGHNT, CDR2 YYREEE (reference sequence). V dropped 4 bases and J dropped 5 bases, with 15 bases sitting between them.

This clone was seen only a few times. CDR3 sequence (DNA): TGTGCCAGCAGGAGGGGACAGGCGAACACCGGGGAGCTGTTTTTT. Translation gives CASRRGQANTGELFF. The chain employs TRBV7-3 and TRBJ2-2; the match to TRBD1 covers 8 bases. The CDR3 runs to 15 residues. The J segment lost 0 bases and the V segment lost 6 bases, leaving 3 bases of the junction unmatched. Germline V gene data show CDR1 as SGHTA and CDR2 as FQGTGA.

This clone was seen more than once but under ten times. The chain joins TRBV7-9 to TRBJ2-3, with 7 bases fitting TRBD1. The germline V gene encodes CDR1 SEHNR and CDR2 FQNEAQ (reference sequence). Trimming removed 3 bases from V and 2 bases from J; junction bases left unmatched: 2. The CDR3 consists of 14 residues. This CDR3 is CASSLGQYTDTQYF. The CDR3 DNA reads as TGTGCCAGCAGCTTGGGACAGTACACAGATACGCAGTATTTT.

A few counts support this clone. The chain has TRBV2 and TRBJ2-3; D is unclear. Germline V gene lookup returns CDR1 SNHLY and CDR2 FYNNEI. V shed 6 bases and J shed 5 bases, with 6 bases lying between them. This CDR3 is built from 11 residues. CDR3 residues: CASSGEDTQYF. CDR3 DNA: TGTGCCAGCAGCGGAGAAGATACGCAGTATTTT. The full variable domain, its missing parts supplied by reference TRBV2 and TRBJ2-3, is EPEVTQTPSHQVTQMGQEVILRCVPISNHLYFYWYRQILGQKVEFLVSFYNNEISEKSEIFDDQFSVERPDGSNFTLKIRSTKLEDSAMYFCASSGEDTQYFGPGTRLTVL.

The chain links TRBV28 to TRBJ2-3; a possible D gene is TRBD1 (6 bases). V lost 6 bases to trimming and J lost 12 bases, with 16 bases between them. CDR1 MDHEN and CDR2 SYDVKM come from the germline V gene. The CDR3 is 12 residues long. For the CDR3, the DNA is TGTGCCAGCAGAGCTACAGGGTTACGCCAGTATTTT. This gives the protein CASRATGLRQYF.

This clone was observed a few times. The V gene is TRBV6-6, the J gene TRBJ1-1, with D perhaps TRBD1 (6 bases). Germline CDR1 and CDR2: MNHNY and SVGAGI (reference sequence). V lost 4 bases to trimming and J lost 4 bases, with 16 bases between them. The CDR3 is 15 amino acids. The chain's CDR3 is CASSSLGARITEAFF. For the CDR3, the DNA is TGTGCCAGCAGTTCACTGGGGGCGCGGATCACTGAAGCTTTCTTT.

This chain joins TRBV7-9 and TRBJ2-3, with D unclear. The V end lost 7 bases, the J end lost 9 bases, and 11 bases lay between the germline ends. The CDR3 covers 11 residues. CDR1 SEHNR and CDR2 FQNEAQ come from the germline V gene (reference sequence). The CDR3 DNA reads as TGTGCCAGCACCTCGGGTAGCACGCAGTATTTT. Its protein is CASTSGSTQYF.

J is TRBJ2-5 and V is TRBV30, with 9 bases matching TRBD2. The CDR3 has 15 residues. V lost 5 bases to trimming and J lost 2 bases; unmatched junction nucleotides: 9. Germline CDR1 GTSNPN, CDR2 SVGIG (reference sequence). This CDR3 reads CAWGPLAGGQETQYF. CDR3 bases: TGTGCCTGGGGGCCCCTGGCGGGAGGGCAAGAGACCCAGTACTTC.

The rearrangement uses TRBV9 and TRBJ2-2, with 9 bases identical to TRBD2. This CDR3 comprises 18 residues. In germline, CDR1 is SGDLS, CDR2 YYNGEE. The ends lost 0 bases at V and 7 bases at J; junction bases unmatched: 13. The CDR3 loop reads CASSVGPSGRYPGGELFF. The CDR3 bases are TGTGCCAGCAGCGTAGGACCGAGCGGGAGGTACCCTGGCGGGGAGCTGTTTTTT.